Presented here are 28 T cell receptor beta chains from one specimen sequenced in a study of OX40 agonist ivuxolimab in advanced cancers. Here immunoSEQ multiplex PCR was the method, and the copy in TCRdb shows in-frame clones only, minus some. The sample records roughly 43,000 clones, over 75% being singletons. The sample consisted of CD4+ or CD8+ T cells sorted from blood, taken in a trial of the OX40 agonist ivuxolimab. These receptor sequences come from an adult with an advanced solid tumor such as melanoma, head and neck, liver or kidney cancer.

The rearrangement uses TRBV6-1 and TRBJ1-1; no firm D call. The V end lost 8 bases, the J end lost 2 bases, and 18 bases lay between the germline ends. CDR3 size: 15 residues. Germline assignment: CDR1 MNHNS and CDR2 SASEGT. The CDR3 here is CASGGLTPGNTEAFF. CDR3 DNA sequence: TGTGCCAGCGGCGGTCTTACTCCCGGCAACACTGAAGCTTTCTTT.

The chain recombines TRBV4-3 with TRBJ2-7; D not resolved. Germline V gene lookup returns CDR1 LGHNA and CDR2 YSLEER. The CDR3 is made up of 15 amino acids. V was clipped by 4 bases and J by 3 bases, with 16 bases between them. Written as DNA, the CDR3 is TGCGCCAGCAGCCCTGATAGGAACAGAGGCTACGAGCAGTACTTC. Translation gives CASSPDRNRGYEQYF.

The rearrangement joins TRBV28 to TRBJ2-5; no clear D gene. The CDR3 runs 13 residues. Trimming removed 2 bases at V and 2 bases at J, with 6 bases between. Germline CDR1 and CDR2: MDHEN and SYDVKM. The CDR3 DNA is TGTGCCAGCAGTTTACCAGATCAAGAGACCCAGTACTTC. This encodes CASSLPDQETQYF.

The chain has TRBV13 and TRBJ1-5, with 11 positions matching TRBD1. The CDR3 loop spans 14 amino acids. V trimming: 5 bases; J trimming: 7 bases; junction bases outside the gene matches: 4. Germline CDR1 and CDR2: PRHDT and FYEKMQ (reference sequence). CDR3 residues: CASSGQGAGQPQHF. The CDR3 DNA reads TGTGCCAGCAGCGGACAGGGGGCAGGGCAGCCCCAGCATTTT.

This clone came up a few times. The J gene is TRBJ2-3, the V gene TRBV13; 7 nucleotides align to TRBD1. There are 16 residues in the CDR3. CDR1 and CDR2 (germline): PRHDT, FYEKMQ (reference sequence). V dropped 4 bases and J dropped 5; count of bases not matched to a gene: 12. The CDR3 DNA is TGTGCCAGCAGCTCAACACTACAGGGGACGGGAGATACGCAGTATTTT. Its translation: CASSSTLQGTGDTQYF.

CDR3 DNA: TGTGCCAGCAGTGATCTGGGACAGACCTACGAGCAGTACTTC. Translating it yields CASSDLGQTYEQYF. The rearrangement uses TRBV2 and TRBJ2-7, with TRBD1 matching over 7 bases. V shed 3 bases, J shed 2 bases, and the junction held 4 bases outside the gene matches. There are 14 residues in the CDR3. In germline, CDR1 is SNHLY, CDR2 FYNNEI.

The V and J genes are TRBV7-8 and TRBJ2-5, with D unclear. This CDR3 is built from 15 residues. The germline CDR1 and CDR2 sequences are SGHVS and FQNEAQ. V dropped 0 bases and J dropped 0 bases, with 8 bases sitting between them. The CDR3 DNA reads as TGTGCCAGCAGCTTAGCGGGCACAGACCAAGAGACCCAGTACTTC. Residues: CASSLAGTDQETQYF.

The chain links TRBV7-8 to TRBJ2-7; D is undetermined. The V end was cut by 1 base, the J end by 4 bases, with 5 bases between. Germline V gene data show CDR1 as SGHVS and CDR2 as FQNEAQ. The CDR3 totals 12 residues. DNA for the CDR3: TGTGCCAGCAGCTTAGGAACATACGAGCAGTACTTC. Encoded protein: CASSLGTYEQYF.

The rearrangement uses TRBV6-5 and TRBJ1-2, with D possibly being TRBD1 (5 bases). Germline assignment: CDR1 MNHEY and CDR2 SVGAGI. Trimming removed 2 bases from V and 4 bases from J, with 8 bases in between. This CDR3 is 13 amino acids long. CDR3 in amino acids: CASSYRGTYGYTF. CDR3 coding DNA: TGTGCCAGCAGTTACAGGGGAACCTATGGCTACACCTTC.

This chain joins TRBV27 and TRBJ2-7, with 7 positions matching TRBD1. V dropped 4 bases and J dropped 2; count of bases not matched to a gene: 5. This CDR3 spans 14 amino acids. The germline gives CDR1 MNHEY, CDR2 SMNVEV (reference sequence). The CDR3 region is CASSSYRGTYEQYF. The CDR3 DNA sequence: TGTGCCAGCAGTTCATACAGGGGAACCTACGAGCAGTACTTC.

The chain joins TRBV10-3 to TRBJ1-5; 11 bases align to TRBD1. CDR1 is ENHRY, CDR2 SYGVKD, per germline. V was pared by 4 bases and J by 7 bases, with 9 bases of the junction left unmatched. CDR3 length: 16 amino acids. The CDR3 sequence: CAISGTGGRIRQPQHF. The CDR3 DNA is TGTGCCATCAGTGGGACAGGGGGCCGAATTAGGCAGCCCCAGCATTTT.

V is TRBV4-1 and J is TRBJ2-3, with 8 bases aligning to TRBD2. The V segment lost 2 bases and the J segment 5 bases; nucleotides outside the gene matches: 9. CDR1 is MGHRA, CDR2 YSYEKL, per germline. CDR3 length equals 16 residues. The CDR3 loop reads CASSQPTSGIIDTQYF. The DNA for the CDR3 is TGCGCCAGCAGCCAACCTACTAGCGGCATAATAGATACGCAGTATTTT.

Only a few counts were recorded for this clone. V is TRBV30 and J is TRBJ1-5, with no clear D. V was clipped by 0 bases and J by 4 bases, with 7 bases between them. Per the germline V gene, CDR1 is GTSNPN and CDR2 is SVGIG (reference sequence). This CDR3 region has 13 residues. The CDR3 here is CAWSVTSNQPQHF. The CDR3 coding sequence is TGTGCCTGGAGTGTCACTAGTAATCAGCCCCAGCATTTT.

On this clone: Other DNA sequences in the sample encode the same CDR3. This chain links TRBV4-3 with TRBJ2-7; D call uncertain. There are 15 residues in the CDR3. Germline V gene data show CDR1 as LGHNA and CDR2 as YSLEER. V was pared by 1 base and J by 0 bases, with 10 bases between. The CDR3: CASSQGSTLSYEQYF. CDR3 coding DNA: TGCGCCAGCAGCCAAGGGAGCACCCTCTCCTACGAGCAGTACTTC.

The gene calls are TRBV4-3 and TRBJ2-2, with D possibly called TRBD1 or TRBD2 (5 bases each). The CDR3 is 16 residues long. Per germline, CDR1 LGHNA and CDR2 YSLEER. V was shortened by 1 base and J by 4 bases, with 13 bases between the two germline ends. This CDR3 is CASSQGPAGGTGELFF. The CDR3 nucleotides are TGCGCCAGCAGCCAAGGCCCTGCTGGGGGCACCGGGGAGCTGTTTTTT.

This clone was seen only a few times. The gene calls are TRBV27 and TRBJ2-1; 11 bases are shared with TRBD2. The CDR3 spans 19 residues. CDR1 and CDR2 (germline): MNHEY, SMNVEV (reference sequence). Unmatched junction bases numbered 15, after V lost 3 bases and J lost 5 bases. CDR3 DNA sequence: TGTGCCAGCAGTTTTGCCGGCCGGGCTAGCGGGAGGACCGACAATGAGCAGTTCTTC. Encoded protein: CASSFAGRASGRTDNEQFF.

V usage is TRBV30 and J usage is TRBJ2-1, with TRBD2 as a possible D gene (6 bases). CDR3 size: 13 residues. The germline CDR1 and CDR2 sequences are GTSNPN and SVGIG (reference sequence). The V and J ends lost 5 bases and 0 bases respectively, with 8 bases between them. The CDR3 nucleotides are TGTGCCTGGGTAGCGGCCTCCTACAATGAGCAGTTCTTC. Translating it yields CAWVAASYNEQFF. Based on the CDR3 plus reference TRBV30 and TRBJ2-1, the full variable domain is SQTIHQWPATLVQPVGSPLSLECTVEGTSNPNLYWYRQAAGRGLQLLFYSVGIGQISSEVPQNLSASRPQDRQFILSSKKLLLSDSGFYLCAWVAASYNEQFFGPGTRLTVL.

The J gene is TRBJ2-2, the V gene TRBV11-2, with TRBD2 as a possible D gene (5 bases). The CDR3 extends over 17 amino acids. V dropped 1 base and J dropped 4 bases, with 16 bases sitting between them. The germline V gene encodes CDR1 SGHAT and CDR2 FQNNGV. The CDR3 region has the DNA TGTGCCAGCAGCTTAGTGTGGTCCCCCAGCGGCACCGGGGAGCTGTTTTTT. This encodes CASSLVWSPSGTGELFF. Variable domain in full (rest from reference TRBV11-2 and TRBJ2-2): EAGVAQSPRYKIIEKRQSVAFWCNPISGHATLYWYQQILGQGPKLLIQFQNNGVVDDSQLPKDRFSAERLKGVDSTLKIQPAKLEDSAVYLCASSLVWSPSGTGELFFGEGSRLTVL.

This chain uses TRBV4-1 with TRBJ2-5; 14 nucleotides line up with TRBD2. CDR1 MGHRA and CDR2 YSYEKL come from the germline V gene. The CDR3 contains 19 residues. Losses at the gene ends were 6 bases for V and 2 bases for J; bases not matched to a gene: 14. The CDR3 here is CASRATEGLAGGTQETQYF. The CDR3 DNA follows: TGCGCCAGCAGAGCCACGGAAGGACTAGCGGGGGGAACACAAGAGACCCAGTACTTC.

CDR3 nucleotide sequence: TGTGCCAGCAGTCCACAGGGAAGGTTCAATCAGCCCCAGCATTTT. Encoded protein: CASSPQGRFNQPQHF. This chain connects TRBV28 to TRBJ1-5, with D possibly TRBD1 on 6 matching bases. This CDR3 is built from 15 residues. CDR1 MDHEN and CDR2 SYDVKM come from the germline V gene. The V gene lost 5 bases and the J gene lost 3 bases, with 14 bases spanning the gap. Combining the CDR3 with reference TRBV28 and TRBJ1-5 gives the whole variable domain DVKVTQSSRYLVKRTGEKVFLECVQDMDHENMFWYRQDPGLGLRLIYFSYDVKMKEKGDIPEGYSVSREKKERFSLILESASTNQTSMYLCASSPQGRFNQPQHFGDGTRLSIL.

This clone appeared a single time. V usage is TRBV9 and J usage is TRBJ2-2; D unclear. Trimming cost V 3 bases and J 8 bases, with 14 bases left between them. Germline V gives CDR1 SGDLS, CDR2 YYNGEE. This CDR3 spans 14 amino acids. The CDR3 spells CASSASGATGELFF. In nucleotides, the CDR3 is TGTGCCAGCAGCGCTTCTGGAGCGACGGGGGAGCTGTTTTTT.

As for this clone: The germline gene is not matched at one end of the junction; a read error may be the cause. This rearrangement joins TRBV7-7 to TRBJ2-1; D is perhaps TRBD2 (6 bases). This CDR3 has 15 amino acids. Germline V gene sequence: CDR1 SSHAT, CDR2 FNYEAQ (reference sequence). The chain's CDR3 is CASSAGRLGMNEQFF. CDR3 coding DNA: TGTGCTAGCAGCGCGGGACGGCTAGGAATGAATGAGCAGTTCTTC.

The genes are TRBV9 and TRBJ2-1; D might be TRBD2 (5 bases). Deletions cut 6 bases from V and 6 bases from J, with 10 bases between. Germline CDR1 is SGDLS and CDR2 is YYNGEE. The length of the CDR3 is 12 residues. The CDR3 reads CASTAEGNEQFF. The CDR3 DNA is TGTGCCAGCACCGCCGAGGGCAATGAGCAGTTCTTC. The full variable domain, in which reference TRBV9 and TRBJ2-1 provide the parts outside the CDR3, is DSGVTQTPKHLITATGQRVTLRCSPRSGDLSVYWYQQSLDQGLQFLIQYYNGEERAKGNILERFSAQQFPDLHSELNLSSLELGDSALYFCASTAEGNEQFFGPGTRLTVL.

The chain is built from TRBV9 and TRBJ1-1, with unresolved D. This CDR3 contains 15 residues. V was trimmed by 3 bases and J by 0 bases, leaving 12 bases between them. Germline-derived CDR1 and CDR2 are SGDLS and YYNGEE. This CDR3 reads CASSASLDMNTEAFF. CDR3 coding DNA: TGTGCCAGCAGCGCCTCCCTGGATATGAACACTGAAGCTTTCTTT.

The gene calls are TRBV4-3 and TRBJ2-2; a weak D match, TRBD1 (5 bases). V was cut by 1 base and J by 7 bases, with 10 bases left in between. Germline CDR1 reads LGHNA; CDR2 reads YSLEER. The CDR3 extends over 14 amino acids. CDR3 sequence: CASSQGSRDGELFF. The CDR3 bases are TGCGCCAGCAGCCAAGGGAGCAGGGACGGGGAGCTGTTTTTT.

The chain uses TRBV25-1 and TRBJ2-3; unclear D gene. This CDR3 has 16 amino acids. Germline V CDR1 and CDR2: MGHDK, SYGVNS. V was clipped by 3 bases and J by 0 bases, with 13 bases between them. CDR3 bases: TGTGCCAGCAGTGATCAGTCCTCCCCTAGCACAGATACGCAGTATTTT. This translates into CASSDQSSPSTDTQYF.

This chain uses TRBV7-9 with TRBJ1-4; D is ambiguous. Trimming left V 5 bases short and J 0 bases short, with 7 bases between. The germline CDR1 and CDR2 sequences are SEHNR and FQNEAQ (reference sequence). The CDR3 spans 14 residues. CDR3: CASSLAATNEKLFF. The CDR3 DNA reads as TGTGCCAGCAGCCTGGCAGCAACTAATGAAAAACTGTTTTTT.

The genes are TRBV6-1 and TRBJ2-1, with D perhaps TRBD1 or TRBD2 (5 bases each). The CDR3 is made up of 18 amino acids. Trimming cost V 3 bases and J 0 bases, with 18 bases left between them. Germline V gives CDR1 MNHNS, CDR2 SASEGT. CDR3 in DNA: TGTGCCAGCAGTGAGGGGGTTTCCGCGCTCCCCTCCTACAATGAGCAGTTCTTC. Translated, it gives CASSEGVSALPSYNEQFF.